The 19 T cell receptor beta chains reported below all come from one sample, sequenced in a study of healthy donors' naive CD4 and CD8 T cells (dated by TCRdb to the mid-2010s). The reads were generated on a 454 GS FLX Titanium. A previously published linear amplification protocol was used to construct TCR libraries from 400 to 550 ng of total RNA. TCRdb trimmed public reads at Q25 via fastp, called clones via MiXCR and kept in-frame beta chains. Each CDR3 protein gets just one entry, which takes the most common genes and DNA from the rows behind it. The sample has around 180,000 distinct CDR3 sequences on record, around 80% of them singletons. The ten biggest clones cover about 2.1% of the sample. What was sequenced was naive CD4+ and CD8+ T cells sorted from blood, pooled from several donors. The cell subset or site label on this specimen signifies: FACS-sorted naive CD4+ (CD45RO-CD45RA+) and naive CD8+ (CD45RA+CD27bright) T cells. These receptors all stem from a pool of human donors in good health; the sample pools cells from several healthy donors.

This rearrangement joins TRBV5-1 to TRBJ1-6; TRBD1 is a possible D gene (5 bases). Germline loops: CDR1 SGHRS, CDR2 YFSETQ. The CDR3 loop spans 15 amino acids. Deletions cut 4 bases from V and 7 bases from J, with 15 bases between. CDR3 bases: TGCGCCAGCAGCGTCGACAGTCCCTTCAATTCACCCCTCCACTTT. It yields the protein CASSVDSPFNSPLHF.

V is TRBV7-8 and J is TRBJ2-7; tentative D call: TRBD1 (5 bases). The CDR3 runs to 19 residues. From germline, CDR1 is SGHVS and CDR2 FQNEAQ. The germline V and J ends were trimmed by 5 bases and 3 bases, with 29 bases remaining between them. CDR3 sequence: CASSHPWGTGSKVGYEQYF. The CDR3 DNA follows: TGTGCCAGCAGCCATCCCTGGGGCACCGGGTCGAAAGTGGGCTACGAGCAGTACTTC.

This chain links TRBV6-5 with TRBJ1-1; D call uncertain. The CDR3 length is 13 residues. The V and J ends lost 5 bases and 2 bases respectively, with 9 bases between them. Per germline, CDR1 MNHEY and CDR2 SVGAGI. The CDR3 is CASSAGFNTEAFF. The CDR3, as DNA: TGTGCCAGCAGTGCCGGATTTAACACTGAAGCTTTCTTT.

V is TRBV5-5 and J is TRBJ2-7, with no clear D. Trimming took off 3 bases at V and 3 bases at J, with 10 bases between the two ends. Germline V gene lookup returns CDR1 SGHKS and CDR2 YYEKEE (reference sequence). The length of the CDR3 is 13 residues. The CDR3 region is CASSSYWDYEQYF. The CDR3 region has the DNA TGTGCCAGCAGCTCCTACTGGGACTACGAGCAGTACTTC.

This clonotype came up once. CDR3 residues: CATRTSGNNYEQYV. CDR3 nucleotides: TGCGCAACAAGGACTAGCGGGAATAACTACGAGCAGTACGTC. V is TRBV6-5 and J is TRBJ2-7, with 12 bases that match TRBD2. Germline-derived CDR1 and CDR2 are MNHEY and SVGAGI. This CDR3 comprises 14 residues.

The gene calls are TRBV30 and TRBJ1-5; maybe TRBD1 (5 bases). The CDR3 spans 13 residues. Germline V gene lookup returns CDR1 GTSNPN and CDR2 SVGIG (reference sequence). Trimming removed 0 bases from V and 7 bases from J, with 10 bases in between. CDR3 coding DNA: TGTGCCTGGAGTGTTCAAGGGGAACAGCCCCAGCATTTT. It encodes CAWSVQGEQPQHF. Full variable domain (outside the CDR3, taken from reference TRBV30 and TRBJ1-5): SQTIHQWPATLVQPVGSPLSLECTVEGTSNPNLYWYRQAAGRGLQLLFYSVGIGQISSEVPQNLSASRPQDRQFILSSKKLLLSDSGFYLCAWSVQGEQPQHFGDGTRLSIL.

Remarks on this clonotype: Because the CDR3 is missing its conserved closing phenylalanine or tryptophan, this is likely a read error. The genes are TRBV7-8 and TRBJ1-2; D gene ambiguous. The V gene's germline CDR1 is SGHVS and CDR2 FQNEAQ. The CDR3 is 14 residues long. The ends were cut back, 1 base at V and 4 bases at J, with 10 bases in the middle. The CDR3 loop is CASSLDGFTYGYTL. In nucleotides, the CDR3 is TGTGCCAGCAGCTTAGATGGTTTCACCTATGGCTACACCCTC.

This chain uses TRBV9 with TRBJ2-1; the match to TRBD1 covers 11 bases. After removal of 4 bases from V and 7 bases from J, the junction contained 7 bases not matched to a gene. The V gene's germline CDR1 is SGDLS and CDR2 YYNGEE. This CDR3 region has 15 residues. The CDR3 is CASSSGTGGKNEQFF. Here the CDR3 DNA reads TGTGCCAGCAGCTCCGGGACAGGGGGAAAGAATGAGCAGTTCTTC. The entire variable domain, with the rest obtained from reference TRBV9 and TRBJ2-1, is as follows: DSGVTQTPKHLITATGQRVTLRCSPRSGDLSVYWYQQSLDQGLQFLIQYYNGEERAKGNILERFSAQQFPDLHSELNLSSLELGDSALYFCASSSGTGGKNEQFFGPGTRLTVL.

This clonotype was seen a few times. CDR3 in amino acids: CSVADSSDYGYTF. DNA for the CDR3: TGCAGCGTTGCGGACAGCTCAGACTATGGCTACACCTTC. The V gene is TRBV29-1, the J gene TRBJ1-2; TRBD1 might be the D (6 bases). Germline CDR1 SQVTM, CDR2 ANQGSEA. This CDR3 is built from 13 residues. Trimming removed 4 bases from V and 3 bases from J, with 12 bases in between. Combining the CDR3 with reference TRBV29-1 and TRBJ1-2 gives the whole variable domain SAVISQKPSRDICQRGTSLTIQCQVDSQVTMMFWYRQQPGQSLTLIATANQGSEATYESGFVIDKFPISRPNLTFSTLTVSNMSPEDSSIYLCSVADSSDYGYTFGSGTRLTVV.

The CDR3 DNA sequence: TGTGCCTGGAGTGTAGGGGTCATCCGAACTGAAGCTTTCTTT. It is translated as CAWSVGVIRTEAFF. The J gene is TRBJ1-1, the V gene TRBV30; TRBD1 is a possible D gene (5 bases). The ends were cut back, 0 bases at V and 5 bases at J, with 13 bases in the middle. In germline, CDR1 is GTSNPN, CDR2 SVGIG (reference sequence). This CDR3 spans 14 amino acids.

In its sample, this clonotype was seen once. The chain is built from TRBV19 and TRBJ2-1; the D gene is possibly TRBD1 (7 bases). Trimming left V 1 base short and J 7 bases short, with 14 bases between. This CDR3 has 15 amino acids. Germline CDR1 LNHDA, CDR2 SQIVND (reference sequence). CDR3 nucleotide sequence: TGTGCCAGTAGTATAGGGAGGGGGCGGGCGAATGAGCAGTTCTTC. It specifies CASSIGRGRANEQFF.

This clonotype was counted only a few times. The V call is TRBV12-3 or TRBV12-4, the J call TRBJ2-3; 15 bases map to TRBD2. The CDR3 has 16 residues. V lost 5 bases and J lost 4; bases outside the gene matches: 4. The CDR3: CASSPGLAGGADTQYF. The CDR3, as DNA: TGTGCCAGCAGTCCGGGACTAGCGGGAGGCGCAGATACGCAGTATTTT.

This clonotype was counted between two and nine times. The CDR3 region is CASSINRENEAFF. CDR3 nucleotide sequence: TGTGCCAGTAGTATTAACAGGGAGAATGAAGCTTTCTTT. This chain links TRBV19 with TRBJ1-1; the D gene is possibly TRBD1 (6 bases). The CDR3 runs to 13 residues. Per germline, CDR1 LNHDA and CDR2 SQIVND (reference sequence). V lost 3 bases, J lost 7 bases, and 12 bases lay in between. The full variable domain, rest sourced from reference TRBV19 and TRBJ1-1, is DGGITQSPKYLFRKEGQNVTLSCEQNLNHDAMYWYRQDPGQGLRLIYYSQIVNDFQKGDIAEGYSVSREKKESFPLTVTSAQKNPTAFYLCASSINRENEAFFGQGTRLTVV.

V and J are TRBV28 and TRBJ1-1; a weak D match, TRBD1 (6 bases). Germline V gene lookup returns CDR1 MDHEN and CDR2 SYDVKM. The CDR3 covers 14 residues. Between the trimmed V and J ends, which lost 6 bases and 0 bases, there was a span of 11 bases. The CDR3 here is CASRLQGLNTEAFF. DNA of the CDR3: TGTGCCAGCAGGTTACAGGGATTGAACACTGAAGCTTTCTTT.

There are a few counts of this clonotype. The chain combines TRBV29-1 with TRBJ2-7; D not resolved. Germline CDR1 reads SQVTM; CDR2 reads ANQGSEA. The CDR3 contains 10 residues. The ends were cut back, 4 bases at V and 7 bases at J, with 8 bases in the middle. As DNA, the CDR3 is TGCAGCGTTGGCCATCAGGAGCAGTACTTC. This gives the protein CSVGHQEQYF.

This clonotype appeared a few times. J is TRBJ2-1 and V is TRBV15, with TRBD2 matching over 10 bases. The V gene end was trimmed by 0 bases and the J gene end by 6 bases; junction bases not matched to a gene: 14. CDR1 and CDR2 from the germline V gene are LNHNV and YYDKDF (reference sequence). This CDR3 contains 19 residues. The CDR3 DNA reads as TGTGCCACCAGCAGAGAACGGGTACCTCTAGCGGGAGTCGGCAATGAGCAGTTCTTC. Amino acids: CATSRERVPLAGVGNEQFF.

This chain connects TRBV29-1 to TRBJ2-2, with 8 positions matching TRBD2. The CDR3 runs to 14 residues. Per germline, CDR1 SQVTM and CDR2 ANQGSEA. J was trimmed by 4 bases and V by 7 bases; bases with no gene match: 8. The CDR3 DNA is TGCAGCGGAACCTCGGGAGGGCCCACCGGGGAGCTGTTTTTT. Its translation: CSGTSGGPTGELFF.

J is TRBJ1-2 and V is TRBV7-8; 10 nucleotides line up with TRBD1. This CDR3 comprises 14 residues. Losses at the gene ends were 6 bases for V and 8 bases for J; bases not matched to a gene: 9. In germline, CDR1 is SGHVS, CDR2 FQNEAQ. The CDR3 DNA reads TGTGCCAGCAGTCTGACAGGGGGCGCCCCGGGCTACACCTTC. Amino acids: CASSLTGGAPGYTF.

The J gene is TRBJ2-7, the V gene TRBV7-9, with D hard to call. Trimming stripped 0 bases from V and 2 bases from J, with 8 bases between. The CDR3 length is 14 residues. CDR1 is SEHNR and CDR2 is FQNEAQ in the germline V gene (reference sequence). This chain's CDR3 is CASSLAQEPYEQYF. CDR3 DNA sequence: TGTGCCAGCAGCTTAGCTCAGGAGCCCTACGAGCAGTACTTC.